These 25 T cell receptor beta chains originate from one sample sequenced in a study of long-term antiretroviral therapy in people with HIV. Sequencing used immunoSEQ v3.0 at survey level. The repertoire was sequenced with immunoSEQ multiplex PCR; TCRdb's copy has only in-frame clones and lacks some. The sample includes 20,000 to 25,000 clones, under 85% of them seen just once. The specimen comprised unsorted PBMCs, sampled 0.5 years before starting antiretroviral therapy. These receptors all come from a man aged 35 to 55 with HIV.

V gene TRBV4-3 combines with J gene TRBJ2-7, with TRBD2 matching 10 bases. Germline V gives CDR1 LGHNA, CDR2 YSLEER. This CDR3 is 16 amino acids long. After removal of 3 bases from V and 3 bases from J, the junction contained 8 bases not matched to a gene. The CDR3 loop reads CASSQEPGLANYEQYF. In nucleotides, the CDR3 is TGCGCCAGCAGCCAGGAACCGGGACTAGCGAACTACGAGCAGTACTTC.

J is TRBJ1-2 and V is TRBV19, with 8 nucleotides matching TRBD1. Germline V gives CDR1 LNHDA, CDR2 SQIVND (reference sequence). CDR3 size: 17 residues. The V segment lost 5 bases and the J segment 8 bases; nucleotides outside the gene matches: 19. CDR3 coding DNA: TGTGCCAGTAGTCTTGACAGGGGCGAAATCCCGCGCAGCGGCTACACCTTC. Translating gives CASSLDRGEIPRSGYTF.

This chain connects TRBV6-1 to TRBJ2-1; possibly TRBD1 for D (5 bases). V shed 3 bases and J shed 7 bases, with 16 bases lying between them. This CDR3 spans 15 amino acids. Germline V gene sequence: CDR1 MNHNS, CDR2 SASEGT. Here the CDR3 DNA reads TGTGCCAGCAGTGATCAAGCCAGAAAGGGGAATGAGCAGTTCTTC. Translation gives CASSDQARKGNEQFF.

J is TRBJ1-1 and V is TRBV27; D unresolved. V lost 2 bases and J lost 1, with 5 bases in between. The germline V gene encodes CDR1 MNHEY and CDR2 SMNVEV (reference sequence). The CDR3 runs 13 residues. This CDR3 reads CASSLQENTEAFF. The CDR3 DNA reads TGTGCCAGCAGTTTACAAGAGAACACTGAAGCTTTCTTT.

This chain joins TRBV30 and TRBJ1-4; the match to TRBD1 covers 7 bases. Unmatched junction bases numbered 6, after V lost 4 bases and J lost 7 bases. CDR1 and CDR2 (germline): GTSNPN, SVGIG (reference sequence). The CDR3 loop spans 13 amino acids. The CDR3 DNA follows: TGTGCCTGGATTTCCGCAGGGGGTGAAAAACTGTTTTTT. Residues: CAWISAGGEKLFF.

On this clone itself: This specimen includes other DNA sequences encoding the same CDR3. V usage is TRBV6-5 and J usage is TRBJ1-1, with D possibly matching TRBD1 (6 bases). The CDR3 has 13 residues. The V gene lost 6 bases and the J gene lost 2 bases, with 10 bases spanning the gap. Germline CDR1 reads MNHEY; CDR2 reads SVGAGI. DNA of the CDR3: TGTGCCAGCAGGCGGGGGGGCAACACTGAAGCTTTCTTT. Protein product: CASRRGGNTEAFF.

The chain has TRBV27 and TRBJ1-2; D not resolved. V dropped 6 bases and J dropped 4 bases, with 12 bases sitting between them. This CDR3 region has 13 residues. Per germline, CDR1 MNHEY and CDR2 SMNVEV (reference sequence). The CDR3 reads CASSIGPFYGYTF. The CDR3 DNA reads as TGTGCCAGCAGCATAGGTCCCTTCTATGGCTACACCTTC.

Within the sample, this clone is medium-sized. The CDR3 sequence is CASRTGGIYGYTF. The CDR3, as DNA: TGTGCCAGCAGGACAGGGGGGATCTATGGCTACACCTTC. The chain couples TRBV2 to TRBJ1-2, with 9 nucleotides matching TRBD1. After removal of 6 bases from V and 4 bases from J, the junction contained 3 bases not matched to a gene. The CDR3 loop spans 13 amino acids. Germline V gives CDR1 SNHLY, CDR2 FYNNEI.

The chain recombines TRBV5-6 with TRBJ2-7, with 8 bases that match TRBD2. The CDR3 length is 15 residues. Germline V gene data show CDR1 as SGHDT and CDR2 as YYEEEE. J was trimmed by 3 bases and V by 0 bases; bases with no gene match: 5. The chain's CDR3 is CASSLAGGGNYEQYF. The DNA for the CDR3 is TGTGCCAGCAGCTTGGCCGGGGGGGGGAACTACGAGCAGTACTTC.

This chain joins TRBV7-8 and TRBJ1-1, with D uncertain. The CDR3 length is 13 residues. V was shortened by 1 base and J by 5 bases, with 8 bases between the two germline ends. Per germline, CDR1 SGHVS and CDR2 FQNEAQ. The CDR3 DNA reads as TGTGCCAGCAGCTTAGAATGGAGGACTGAAGCTTTCTTT. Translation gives CASSLEWRTEAFF.

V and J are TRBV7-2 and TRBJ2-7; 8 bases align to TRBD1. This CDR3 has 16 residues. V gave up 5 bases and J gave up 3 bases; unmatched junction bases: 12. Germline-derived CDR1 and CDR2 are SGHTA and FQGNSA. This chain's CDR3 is CASSTRPGGPYYEQYF. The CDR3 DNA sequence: TGTGCCAGCAGCACTCGACCAGGGGGCCCCTACTACGAGCAGTACTTC. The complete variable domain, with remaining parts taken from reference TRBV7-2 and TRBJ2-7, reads GAGVSQSPSNKVTEKGKDVELRCDPISGHTALYWYRQSLGQGLEFLIYFQGNSAPDKSGLPSDRFSAERTGGSVSTLTIQRTQQEDSAVYLCASSTRPGGPYYEQYFGPGTRLTVT.

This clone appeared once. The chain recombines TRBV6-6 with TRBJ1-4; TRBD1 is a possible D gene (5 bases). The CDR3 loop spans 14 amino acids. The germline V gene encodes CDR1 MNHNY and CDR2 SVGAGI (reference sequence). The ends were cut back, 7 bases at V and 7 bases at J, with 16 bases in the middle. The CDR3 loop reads CASKSRDGVEKLFF. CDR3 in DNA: TGTGCCAGCAAGTCCCGGGACGGCGTTGAAAAACTGTTTTTT.

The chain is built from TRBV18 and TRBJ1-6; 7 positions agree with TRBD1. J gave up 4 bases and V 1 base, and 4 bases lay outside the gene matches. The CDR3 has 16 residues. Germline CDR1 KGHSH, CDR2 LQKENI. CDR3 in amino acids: CASSPQGAGYNSPLHF. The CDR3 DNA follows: TGTGCCAGCTCACCACAGGGGGCTGGGTATAATTCACCCCTCCACTTT. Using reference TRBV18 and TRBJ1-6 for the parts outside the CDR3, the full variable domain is NAGVMQNPRHLVRRRGQEARLRCSPMKGHSHVYWYRQLPEEGLKFMVYLQKENIIDESGMPKERFSAEFPKEGPSILRIQQVVRGDSAAYFCASSPQGAGYNSPLHFGNGTRLTVT.

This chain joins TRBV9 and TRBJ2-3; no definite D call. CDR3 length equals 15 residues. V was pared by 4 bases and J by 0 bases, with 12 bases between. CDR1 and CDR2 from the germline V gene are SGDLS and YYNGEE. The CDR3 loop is CASSSGSLSTDTQYF. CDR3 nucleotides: TGTGCCAGCAGCTCTGGGTCCCTGAGCACAGATACGCAGTATTTT.

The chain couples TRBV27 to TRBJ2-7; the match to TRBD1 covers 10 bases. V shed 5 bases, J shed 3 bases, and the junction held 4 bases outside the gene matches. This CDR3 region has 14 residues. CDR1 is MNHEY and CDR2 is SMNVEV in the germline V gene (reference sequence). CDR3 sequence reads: CASSPGQGFYEQYF. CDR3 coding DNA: TGTGCCAGCAGTCCGGGACAGGGGTTCTACGAGCAGTACTTC.

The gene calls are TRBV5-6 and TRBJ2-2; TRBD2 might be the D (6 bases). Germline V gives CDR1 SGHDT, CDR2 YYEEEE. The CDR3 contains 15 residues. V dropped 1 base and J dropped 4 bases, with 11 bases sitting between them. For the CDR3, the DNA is TGTGCCAGCAGCTTGTCCCTGACTAGCACCGGGGAGCTGTTTTTT. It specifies CASSLSLTSTGELFF.

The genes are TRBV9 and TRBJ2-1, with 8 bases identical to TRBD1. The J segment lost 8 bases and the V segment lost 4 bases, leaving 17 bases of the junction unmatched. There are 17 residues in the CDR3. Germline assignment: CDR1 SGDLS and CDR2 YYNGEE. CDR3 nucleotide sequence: TGTGCCAGCAGCCCTCGACAGGGGATCCAACCCTGGGATGAGCAGTTCTTC. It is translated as CASSPRQGIQPWDEQFF. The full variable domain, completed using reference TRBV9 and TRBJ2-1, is DSGVTQTPKHLITATGQRVTLRCSPRSGDLSVYWYQQSLDQGLQFLIQYYNGEERAKGNILERFSAQQFPDLHSELNLSSLELGDSALYFCASSPRQGIQPWDEQFFGPGTRLTVL.

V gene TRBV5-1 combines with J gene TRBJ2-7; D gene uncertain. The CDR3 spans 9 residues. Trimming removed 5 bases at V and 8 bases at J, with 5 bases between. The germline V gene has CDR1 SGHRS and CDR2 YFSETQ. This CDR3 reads CASREKQYF. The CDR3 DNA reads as TGCGCCAGCAGGGAAAAGCAGTACTTC.

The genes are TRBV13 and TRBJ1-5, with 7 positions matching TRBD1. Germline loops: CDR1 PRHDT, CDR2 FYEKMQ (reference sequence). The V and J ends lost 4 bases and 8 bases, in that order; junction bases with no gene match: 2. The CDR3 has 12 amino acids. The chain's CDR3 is CASSYRGKPQHF. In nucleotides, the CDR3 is TGTGCCAGCAGCTACAGGGGTAAGCCCCAGCATTTT.

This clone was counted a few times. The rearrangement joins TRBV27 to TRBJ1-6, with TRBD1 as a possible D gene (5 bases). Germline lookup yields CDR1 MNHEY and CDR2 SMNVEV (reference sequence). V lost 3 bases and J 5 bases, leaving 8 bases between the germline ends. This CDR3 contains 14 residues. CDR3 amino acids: CASSLGGNNSPLHF. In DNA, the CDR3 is TGTGCCAGCAGTTTGGGGGGAAATAATTCACCCCTCCACTTT.

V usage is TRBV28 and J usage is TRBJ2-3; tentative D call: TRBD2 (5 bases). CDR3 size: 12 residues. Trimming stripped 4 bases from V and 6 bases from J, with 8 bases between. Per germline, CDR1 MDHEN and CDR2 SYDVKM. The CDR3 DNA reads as TGTGCCAGCAGTTACCGCGGGGATACGCAGTATTTT. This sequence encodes CASSYRGDTQYF.

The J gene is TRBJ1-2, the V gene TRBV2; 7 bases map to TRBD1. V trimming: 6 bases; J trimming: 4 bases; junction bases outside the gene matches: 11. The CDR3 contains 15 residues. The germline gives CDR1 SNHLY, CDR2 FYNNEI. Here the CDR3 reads CASRRGQGQLYGYTF. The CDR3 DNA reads TGTGCCAGCAGGAGGGGGCAGGGCCAGCTCTATGGCTACACCTTC.

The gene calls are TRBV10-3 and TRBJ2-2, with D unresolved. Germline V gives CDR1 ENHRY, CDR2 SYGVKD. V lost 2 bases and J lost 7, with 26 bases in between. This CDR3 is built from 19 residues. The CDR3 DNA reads TGTGCCATCAGTGAGGCAGGAGAAGTCGGCGTTCGCGAAGGCGGGGAGCTGTTTTTT. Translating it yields CAISEAGEVGVREGGELFF.

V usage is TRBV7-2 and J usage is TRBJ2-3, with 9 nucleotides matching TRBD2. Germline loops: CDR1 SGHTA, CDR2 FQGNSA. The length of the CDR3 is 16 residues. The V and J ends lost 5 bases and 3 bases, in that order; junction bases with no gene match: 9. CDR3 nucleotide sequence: TGTGCCAGCAGCCGGAGGGCGGGGGGGCTGACAGATACGCAGTATTTT. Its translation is CASSRRAGGLTDTQYF.

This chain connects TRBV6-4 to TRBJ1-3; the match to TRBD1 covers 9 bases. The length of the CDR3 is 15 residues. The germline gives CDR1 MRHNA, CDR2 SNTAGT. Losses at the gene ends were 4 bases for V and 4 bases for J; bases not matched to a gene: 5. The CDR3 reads CASSGGTGKGNTIYF. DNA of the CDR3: TGTGCCAGCAGTGGCGGGACAGGGAAAGGAAACACCATATATTTT.